This T cell receptor beta chain was recorded in a study of identical twins. Whole-study results and caveats: Cord blood beta clonotypes present at high abundance carried fewer insertions; no such pattern appeared in memory repertoires.

Germline CDR1 and CDR2: DFQATT and SNEGSKA (reference sequence). This CDR3 comprises 12 residues. Trimming took 3 bases from V and 6 from J, leaving 12 bases between them. cDNA carried unique molecular identifiers, and a universal primer site was added by template switching. TCRdb reprocessed the 5' RACE reads via MiXCR and lists one record per CDR3 protein. Among hundreds of thousands of distinct CDR3 sequences listed, about 9.4% were seen once. For this clonotype: Its antigen is still unknown.

These data were likewise used in another study, on yellow fever vaccine responses in identical twins.

This clonotype was sampled from a woman aged 18-29 years in good health. Sequences were obtained from PBMCs. The chain carries TRBV20-1 and TRBJ2-7; D may be TRBD1 (5 bases). CDR3 bases: TGCAGTGCTAGCTCCAGGGTTAGCGAGCAGTACTTC. It yields the protein CSASSRVSEQYF.